A single sample is the source of the 2 T cell receptor beta chains below, sequenced in a study of technical replicates of blood from a handful of donors (dated by TCRdb to about 2017). The protocol used for the library was the immunoSEQ multiplex PCR assay. What TCRdb holds here is the immuneACCESS table cut down to in-frame rearrangements. Part of the clones is not present; checked against another copy, under half of the missing clones reflect an unresolved V gene, and the others are unexplained. This sample is represented by 100,000 or so clones; 96% of them were singletons. The ten largest clones add up to over 0.2% of the sample. Sequencing was carried out using T cells isolated from PBMCs. All receptors derive from a human donor in good health.

In DNA form, the CDR3 reads TGTGCCAGCTCACTCGGGACAGGGACCAATCAGCCCCAGCATTTT. Translated, it gives CASSLGTGTNQPQHF. This chain joins TRBV18 and TRBJ1-5; 9 bases match TRBD1. Germline V gene sequence: CDR1 KGHSH, CDR2 LQKENI. The CDR3 spans 15 residues. Trimming took 4 bases from V and 3 from J; bases not matched to a gene: 4.

The chain carries TRBV28 and TRBJ1-2, with a weak D call TRBD1 (6 bases). The germline gives CDR1 MDHEN, CDR2 SYDVKM. This CDR3 has 14 residues. V was pared by 2 bases and J by 6 bases, with 13 bases between. The chain's CDR3 is CASSLNGGDNGYTF. The CDR3 nucleotides are TGTGCCAGCAGTTTAAATGGGGGCGATAATGGCTACACCTTC.